A selection of T cell receptor beta chains follows, all from one sample in a study of TIL therapy for anti-PD-1-resistant metastatic lung cancer. The data were produced by immunoSEQ multiplex PCR, yet TCRdb's version contains in-frame clones alone and is incomplete. The sample lists 54,000 or so clones, around 87% occurring once. The specimen was blood, collected at baseline. Source of these receptors: a person aged 25 to 85 with non-small cell lung cancer. Each CDR3 is given with its conserved first and last residue. Each record gives: clone size, D gene, J gene, V gene, CDR3 protein, CDR3 DNA. A D gene is named only where the DNA matches it firmly. For some rows the clone size is stated as once, few or many, or as a class when expanded; others skip it.

>-|-|TRBJ1-1|TRBV30
CAWSVQGQTAEAFF
TGTGCCTGGAGTGTACAAGGGCAGACGGCTGAAGCTTTCTTT
>-|TRBD2|TRBJ2-1|TRBV20-1
CSASPPAGNNNEQFF
TGCAGTGCTAGTCCCCCAGCGGGGAATAACAATGAGCAGTTCTTC
>-|-|TRBJ1-1|TRBV9
CASSPPTRVTEAFF
TGTGCCAGCAGCCCGCCGACCAGGGTCACTGAAGCTTTCTTT
>-|-|TRBJ2-4|TRBV5-5
CASSPGGIRDIQYF
TGTGCCAGCAGCCCTGGCGGGATTAGGGACATTCAGTACTTC
>once|-|TRBJ2-3|TRBV10-2
CASRVQLGADTQYF
TGCGCCAGCAGGGTACAACTAGGGGCAGATACGCAGTATTTT
>-|-|TRBJ2-2|TRBV4-1
CASSQDAGVGGELFF
TGCGCCAGCAGCCAAGATGCTGGGGTGGGCGGGGAGCTGTTTTTT
>-|TRBD1|TRBJ1-2|TRBV28
CASSLFAGGTGGYTF
TGTGCCAGCAGTTTATTTGCAGGGGGCACTGGTGGCTACACCTTC
>once|TRBD2|TRBJ2-7|TRBV4-1
CASSPRGGPYEQYF
TGCGCCAGCAGCCCGCGGGGAGGGCCATACGAGCAGTACTTC
>-|-|TRBJ1-2|TRBV5-1
CASSGTAPGGYTF
TGCGCCAGCAGCGGAACAGCGCCGGGAGGCTACACCTTC
>-|TRBD2|TRBJ2-1|TRBV4-1
CASSPPGTSGLREQFF
TGCGCCAGCAGCCCTCCCGGGACTAGCGGCCTCAGAGAGCAGTTCTTC
>-|TRBD1|TRBJ1-1|TRBV10-3
CAIRGTVEGNTEAFF
TGTGCCATCAGGGGGACAGTGGAGGGGAACACTGAAGCTTTCTTT